A selection of T cell receptor beta chains follows, all from one sample in a study of a mutant IDH1 vaccine in newly diagnosed glioma. TCRdb's table, derived via immunoSEQ multiplex PCR, lists solely in-frame clones and lacks some. Here the sample spans approximately 81,000 clones, around 85% being singletons. No antigens are known for them. The sample here was PBMCs, taken from a glioma patient whose treatment included an IDH1 peptide vaccine. The receptors shown here come from a man aged 25 to 45 with glioma. Some clones in this sample may be carry-over from other donors' samples. The CDR3 runs from the conserved cysteine through the conserved F or W. D genes are given only for firm matches. Expanded clones get a size class; other rows say once, few or many, or leave the size out.

J gene	clone size	V gene	D gene	CDR3 protein	CDR3 DNA
TRBJ2-7	.	TRBV5-5	.	CASSLRALGAYEQYF	TGTGCCAGCAGCTTGCGGGCCCTGGGCGCCTACGAGCAGTACTTC
TRBJ2-6	once	TRBV28	.	CASRGQSSGANVLTF	TGTGCCAGTCGGGGGCAGAGCTCTGGGGCCAACGTCCTGACTTTC
TRBJ2-7	.	TRBV4-3	.	CASSYNDGSSYEQYF	TGCGCCAGCAGCTACAACGACGGAAGCTCCTACGAGCAGTACTTC
TRBJ2-7	.	TRBV29-1	TRBD1	CSVTGTGGRYEQYF	TGCAGCGTTACCGGGACAGGGGGCCGCTACGAGCAGTACTTC
TRBJ2-1	.	TRBV6-5	.	CASSRTPREQFF	TGTGCCAGCAGTCGGACTCCGCGCGAGCAGTTCTTC
TRBJ1-2	.	TRBV18	.	CASSPVGTEGYGYTF	TGTGCCAGCTCACCCGTCGGGACGGAAGGCTATGGCTACACCTTC
TRBJ1-1	few	TRBV19	.	CASRKRENTEAFF	TGTGCCAGTAGAAAAAGGGAGAACACTGAAGCTTTCTTT
TRBJ2-3	.	TRBV19	.	CASSIQPDTQYF	TGTGCCAGTAGTATACAACCAGATACGCAGTATTTT
TRBJ1-6	.	TRBV9	.	CASSVGGRVASNSPLHF	TGTGCCAGCAGCGTAGGAGGGCGGGTGGCATCTAATTCACCCCTCCACTTT
TRBJ2-3	.	TRBV12-5	TRBD1	CASGQGADTQYF	TGTGCTAGTGGTCAGGGGGCAGATACGCAGTATTTT
TRBJ2-5	once	TRBV29-1	.	CSVEEGVETQYF	TGCAGCGTTGAAGAGGGTGTGGAGACCCAGTACTTC
TRBJ1-4	few	TRBV18	.	CASSSRDGSTNEKLFF	TGTGCCAGCTCTAGTAGGGACGGATCAACTAATGAAAAACTGTTTTTT
TRBJ1-6	.	TRBV6-1	.	CASTDFSHLGSPLHF	TGTGCCAGCACCGACTTCTCCCACCTAGGATCACCCCTCCACTTT
TRBJ2-5	.	TRBV27	.	CASSSYLETVQETQYF	TGTGCCAGCAGTTCCTACCTAGAAACGGTCCAAGAGACCCAGTACTTC
TRBJ2-7	.	TRBV19	TRBD1	CASSVAGQGGYEQYF	TGTGCCAGTAGTGTTGCTGGACAGGGCGGCTACGAGCAGTACTTC
TRBJ2-1	.	TRBV6-1	TRBD2	CASTLSGLEKNEQFF	TGTGCCAGCACCTTATCGGGACTAGAAAAGAATGAGCAGTTCTTC
TRBJ1-4	many	TRBV27	.	CASSFQGGKLFF	TGTGCCAGCAGTTTTCAAGGGGGGAAACTGTTTTTT
TRBJ2-5	.	TRBV11-2	.	CASSLVGERRTFWETQYF	TGTGCCAGCAGCTTAGTGGGGGAACGGCGCACCTTTTGGGAGACCCAGTACTTC
TRBJ1-5	once	TRBV30	.	CAWSPRGSNQPQHF	TGTGCCTGGAGTCCGAGAGGGAGCAATCAGCCCCAGCATTTT
TRBJ2-1	.	TRBV7-2	.	CASSDTGNEQFF	TGTGCCAGCAGTGACACAGGGAATGAGCAGTTCTTC
TRBJ2-2	.	TRBV6-4	TRBD2	CASRDTGGTGELFF	TGTGCCAGCAGGGACACCGGGGGGACCGGGGAGCTGTTTTTT
TRBJ1-3	.	TRBV11-2	.	CASSLGQGNTIYF	TGTGCCAGCAGCTTAGGTCAGGGGAACACCATATATTTT
TRBJ2-7	.	TRBV5-1	TRBD1	CASREGTGHEQYF	TGCGCCAGCCGAGAAGGGACAGGGCACGAGCAGTACTTC
TRBJ1-6	few	TRBV4-1	.	CASSQESPDSHNSPLHF	TGCGCCAGCAGCCAAGAGTCTCCGGACAGTCATAATTCACCCCTCCACTTT
TRBJ1-5	few	TRBV5-4	.	CASSLEPNQPQHF	TGTGCCAGCAGCTTAGAGCCCAATCAGCCCCAGCATTTT
TRBJ2-3	.	TRBV6-4	TRBD2	CASSGTSDLDTQYF	TGTGCCAGCAGTGGGACTAGCGACCTGGATACGCAGTATTTT
TRBJ1-1	.	TRBV14	.	CASSSQTRGNTEAFF	TGTGCCAGCAGCTCCCAGACCCGTGGGAACACTGAAGCTTTCTTT
TRBJ2-4	.	TRBV5-4	TRBD1	CASSSQGSKNIQYF	TGTGCCAGCAGCTCACAGGGGAGCAAAAACATTCAGTACTTC
TRBJ2-3	.	TRBV5-1	TRBD2	CASSLGLAGVVDTQYF	TGCGCCAGCAGCTTGGGACTAGCGGGGGTTGTAGATACGCAGTATTTT
TRBJ1-5	.	TRBV28	.	CATDRVLEPQHF	TGTGCCACCGATAGGGTTCTTGAGCCCCAGCATTTT
TRBJ2-3	.	TRBV9	TRBD2	CASSVPSTSGRGDTQYF	TGTGCCAGCAGCGTCCCGTCTACTAGCGGGAGGGGAGATACGCAGTATTTT
TRBJ1-2	.	TRBV27	.	CASRDLYGYTF	TGTGCCAGCAGAGACCTCTATGGCTACACCTTC
TRBJ1-4	.	TRBV28	TRBD1	CASSFDTGGPNEKLFF	TGTGCCAGCAGTTTTGATACAGGGGGACCTAATGAAAAACTGTTTTTT
TRBJ1-1	.	TRBV5-1	.	CASSLIGDLNTEAFF	TGCGCCAGCAGCCTGATTGGGGACTTGAACACTGAAGCTTTCTTT
TRBJ1-1	.	TRBV19	.	CASSVLGTEAFF	TGTGCCAGTAGTGTGTTGGGCACTGAAGCTTTCTTT
TRBJ2-2	.	TRBV6-1	TRBD1	CASSERQGTGELFF	TGTGCCAGCAGTGAAAGACAGGGCACCGGGGAGCTGTTTTTT
TRBJ2-1	.	TRBV5-6	.	CASSLGGNEQFF	TGTGCCAGCAGCTTAGGGGGCAATGAGCAGTTCTTC
TRBJ2-7	.	TRBV30	TRBD1	CAWSGPPARDRGYEQYF	TGTGCCTGGAGTGGACCCCCAGCCCGGGACAGGGGATACGAGCAGTACTTC
TRBJ2-7	once	TRBV6-6	.	CASSYSYAGVTYEQYF	TGTGCCAGCAGTTACTCGTATGCAGGGGTTACCTACGAGCAGTACTTC
TRBJ2-2	.	TRBV19	.	CASSISKTGELFF	TGTGCCAGTAGTATATCTAAAACCGGGGAGCTGTTTTTT
TRBJ1-1	.	TRBV5-6	TRBD1	CASSPGTGTTEAFF	TGTGCCAGCAGCCCGGGGACAGGCACCACTGAAGCTTTCTTT
TRBJ2-1	.	TRBV2	.	CASRRRVSNGNEQFF	TGTGCCAGCAGAAGGCGGGTTTCGAACGGGAATGAGCAGTTCTTC
TRBJ1-6	.	TRBV5-4	.	CASSLGGGVGSPLHF	TGTGCCAGCAGCTTGGGTGGGGGCGTGGGCTCACCCCTCCACTTT
TRBJ2-7	.	TRBV28	.	CASSLPGRSGDEQYF	TGTGCCAGCAGTTTACCCGGACGGTCCGGAGACGAGCAGTACTTC
TRBJ2-1	.	TRBV9	.	CASMRDSYNEQFF	TGTGCCAGCATGCGGGATTCCTACAATGAGCAGTTCTTC
TRBJ2-3	.	TRBV5-1	.	CASSLALSTDTQYF	TGCGCCAGCAGCTTGGCCCTGAGCACAGATACGCAGTATTTT